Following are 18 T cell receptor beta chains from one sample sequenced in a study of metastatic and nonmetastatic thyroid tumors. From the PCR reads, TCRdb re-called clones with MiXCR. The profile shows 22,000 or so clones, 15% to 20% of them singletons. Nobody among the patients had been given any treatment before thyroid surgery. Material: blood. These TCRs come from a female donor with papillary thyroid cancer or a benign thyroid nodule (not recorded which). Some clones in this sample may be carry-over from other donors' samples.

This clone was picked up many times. The CDR3, as DNA: TGTGCCAGCAGCCCCACGCGGGAGAGGGCAGATACGCAGTATTTT. This sequence encodes CASSPTRERADTQYF. The chain is built from TRBV9 and TRBJ2-3; TRBD2 matches 7 bases. Germline V lookup: CDR1 SGDLS, CDR2 YYNGEE. Unmatched junction bases numbered 9, after V lost 4 bases and J lost 4 bases. The CDR3 length is 15 residues.

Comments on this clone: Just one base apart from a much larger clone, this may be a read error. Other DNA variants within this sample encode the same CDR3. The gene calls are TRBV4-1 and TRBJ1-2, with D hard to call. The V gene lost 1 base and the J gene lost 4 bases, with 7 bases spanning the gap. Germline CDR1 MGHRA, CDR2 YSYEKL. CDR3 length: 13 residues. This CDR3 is CASSQASSYGYTF. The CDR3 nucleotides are TGCGCCAGCAGCCAAGCTAGTTCCTATGGCTACACCTTC.

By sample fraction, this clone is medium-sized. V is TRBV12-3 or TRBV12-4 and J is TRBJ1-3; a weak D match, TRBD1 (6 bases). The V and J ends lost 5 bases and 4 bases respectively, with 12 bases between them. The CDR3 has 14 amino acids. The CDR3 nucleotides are TGTGCCAGCAGTGGAACAGGGTCGGGAAACACCATATATTTT. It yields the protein CASSGTGSGNTIYF.

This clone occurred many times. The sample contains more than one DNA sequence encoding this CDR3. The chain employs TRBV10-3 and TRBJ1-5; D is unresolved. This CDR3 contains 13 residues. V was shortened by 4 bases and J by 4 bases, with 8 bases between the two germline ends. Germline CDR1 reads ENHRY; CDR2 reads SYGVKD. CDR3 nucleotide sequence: TGTGCCATCAGTGGGGCAGAAAATCAGCCCCAGCATTTT. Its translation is CAISGAENQPQHF.

CDR3 region: CASSSEVPAGEQYF. Written as DNA, the CDR3 is TGTGCCAGCAGTTCCGAGGTTCCAGCAGGCGAGCAGTACTTC. The chain combines TRBV7-9 with TRBJ2-7, with D hard to call. There are 14 residues in the CDR3. V lost 6 bases to trimming and J lost 6 bases, with 18 bases between them. Germline CDR1 SEHNR, CDR2 FQNEAQ (reference sequence).

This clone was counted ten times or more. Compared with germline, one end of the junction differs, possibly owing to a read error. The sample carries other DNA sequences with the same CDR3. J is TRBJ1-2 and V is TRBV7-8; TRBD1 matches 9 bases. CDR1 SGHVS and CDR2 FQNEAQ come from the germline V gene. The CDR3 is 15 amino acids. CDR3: CASSPPGTGRGGHTF. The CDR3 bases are TGTGCCAGCAGCCCCCCCGGGACAGGGCGAGGTGGCCACACCTTC.

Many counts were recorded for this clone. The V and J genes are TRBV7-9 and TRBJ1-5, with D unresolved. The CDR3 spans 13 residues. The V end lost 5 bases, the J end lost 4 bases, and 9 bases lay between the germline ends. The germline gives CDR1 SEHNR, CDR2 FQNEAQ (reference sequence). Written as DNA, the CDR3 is TGTGCCAGCAGCCCAGACGGGAATCAGCCCCAGCATTTT. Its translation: CASSPDGNQPQHF.

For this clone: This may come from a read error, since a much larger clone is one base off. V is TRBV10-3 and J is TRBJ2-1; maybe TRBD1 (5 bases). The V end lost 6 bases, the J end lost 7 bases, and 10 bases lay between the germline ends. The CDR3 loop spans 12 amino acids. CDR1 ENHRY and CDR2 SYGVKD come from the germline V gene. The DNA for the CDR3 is TGTGCCATCAGGGAAGGGGTTAATGAGCAGTTCTTC. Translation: CAIREGVNEQFF.

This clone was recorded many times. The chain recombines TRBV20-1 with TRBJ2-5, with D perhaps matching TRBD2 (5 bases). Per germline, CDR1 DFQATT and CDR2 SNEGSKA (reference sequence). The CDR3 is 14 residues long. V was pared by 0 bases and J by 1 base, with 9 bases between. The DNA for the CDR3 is TGCAGTGCTAGAGAAGCGGTCTCCCAAGAGACCCAGTACTTC. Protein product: CSAREAVSQETQYF.

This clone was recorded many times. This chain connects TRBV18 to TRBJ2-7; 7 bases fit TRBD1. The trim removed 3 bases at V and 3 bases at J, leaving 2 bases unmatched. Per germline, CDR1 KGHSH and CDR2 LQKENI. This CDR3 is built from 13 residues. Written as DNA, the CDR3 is TGTGCCAGCTCACCCGGGACAGACTACGAGCAGTACTTC. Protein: CASSPGTDYEQYF.

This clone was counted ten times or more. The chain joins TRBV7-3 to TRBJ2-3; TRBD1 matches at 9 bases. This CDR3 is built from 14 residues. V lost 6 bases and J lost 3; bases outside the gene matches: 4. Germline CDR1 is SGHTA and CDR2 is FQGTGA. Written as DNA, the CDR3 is TGTGCCAGCAGTCGAGACAGGGGGACAGATACGCAGTATTTT. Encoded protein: CASSRDRGTDTQYF.

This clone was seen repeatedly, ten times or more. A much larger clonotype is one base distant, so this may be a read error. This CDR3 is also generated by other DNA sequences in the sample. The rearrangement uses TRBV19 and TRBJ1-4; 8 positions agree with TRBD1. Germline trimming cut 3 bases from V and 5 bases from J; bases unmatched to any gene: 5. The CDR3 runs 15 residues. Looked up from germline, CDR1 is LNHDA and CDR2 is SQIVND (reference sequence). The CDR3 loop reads CASSITGQVNEKLFF. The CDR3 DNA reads TGTGCCAGTAGTATCACGGGACAGGTGAATGAAAAACTGTTTTTT.

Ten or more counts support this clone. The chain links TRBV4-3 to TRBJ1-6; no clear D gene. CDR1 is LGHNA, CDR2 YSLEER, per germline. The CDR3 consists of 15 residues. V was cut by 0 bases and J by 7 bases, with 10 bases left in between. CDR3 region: CASSQEAGGNSPLHF. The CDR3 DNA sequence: TGCGCCAGCAGCCAAGAGGCAGGCGGGAATTCACCCCTCCACTTT.

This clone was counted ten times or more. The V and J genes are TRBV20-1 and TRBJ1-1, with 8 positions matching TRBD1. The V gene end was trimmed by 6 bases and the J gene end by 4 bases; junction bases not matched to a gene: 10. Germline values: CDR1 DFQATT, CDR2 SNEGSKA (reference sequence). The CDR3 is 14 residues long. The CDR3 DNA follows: TGCAGTGCATCCAGCGGACAGGGAGGCACTGAAGCTTTCTTT. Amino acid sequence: CSASSGQGGTEAFF.

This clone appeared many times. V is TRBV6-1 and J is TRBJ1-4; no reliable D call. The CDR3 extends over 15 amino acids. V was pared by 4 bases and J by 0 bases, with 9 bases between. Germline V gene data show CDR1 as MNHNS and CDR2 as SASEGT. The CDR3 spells CASSGHQTTNEKLFF. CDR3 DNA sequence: TGTGCCAGCAGTGGTCACCAAACAACTAATGAAAAACTGTTTTTT.

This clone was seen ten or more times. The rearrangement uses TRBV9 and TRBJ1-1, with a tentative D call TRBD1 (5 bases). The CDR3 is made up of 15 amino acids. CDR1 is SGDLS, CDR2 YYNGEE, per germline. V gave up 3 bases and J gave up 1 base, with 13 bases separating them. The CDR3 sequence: CASSAEGTGNTEAFF. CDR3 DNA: TGTGCCAGCAGCGCAGAGGGGACGGGGAACACTGAAGCTTTCTTT.

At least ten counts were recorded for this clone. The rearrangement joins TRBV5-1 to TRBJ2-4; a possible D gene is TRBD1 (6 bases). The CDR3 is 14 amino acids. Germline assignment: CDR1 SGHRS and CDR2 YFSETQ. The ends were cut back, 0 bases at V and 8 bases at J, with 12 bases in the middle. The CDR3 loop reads CASSLEGGRDIQYF. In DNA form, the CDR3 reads TGCGCCAGCAGCTTGGAAGGGGGTAGAGACATTCAGTACTTC. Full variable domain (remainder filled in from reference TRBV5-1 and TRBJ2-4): KAGVTQTPRYLIKTRGQQVTLSCSPISGHRSVSWYQQTPGQGLQFLFEYFSETQRNKGNFPGRFSGRQFSNSRSEMNVSTLELGDSALYLCASSLEGGRDIQYFGAGTRLSVL.

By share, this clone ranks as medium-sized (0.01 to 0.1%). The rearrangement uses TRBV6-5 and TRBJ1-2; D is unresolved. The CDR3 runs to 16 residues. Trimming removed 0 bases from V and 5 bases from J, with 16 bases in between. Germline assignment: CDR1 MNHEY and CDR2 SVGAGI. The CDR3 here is CASSYSRAENPYGYTF. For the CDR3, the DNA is TGTGCCAGCAGTTACTCGAGGGCCGAAAATCCTTATGGCTACACCTTC.